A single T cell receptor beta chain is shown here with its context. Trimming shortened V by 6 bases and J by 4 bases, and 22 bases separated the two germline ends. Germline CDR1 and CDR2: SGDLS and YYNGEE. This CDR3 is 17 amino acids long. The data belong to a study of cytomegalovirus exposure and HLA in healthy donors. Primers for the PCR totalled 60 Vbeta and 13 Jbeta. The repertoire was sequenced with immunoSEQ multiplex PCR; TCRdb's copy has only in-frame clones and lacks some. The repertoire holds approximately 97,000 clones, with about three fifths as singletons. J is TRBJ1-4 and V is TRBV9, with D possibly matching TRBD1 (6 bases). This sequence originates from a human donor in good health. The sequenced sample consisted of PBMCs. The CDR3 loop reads CASIGSYREGYNEKLFF. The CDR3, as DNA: TGTGCCAGCATCGGCTCCTACAGGGAGGGTTATAATGAAAAACTGTTTTTT.